Here is one TCR beta chain with its context. These data are taken from a study of cytomegalovirus exposure and HLA in healthy donors. The PCR contained 60 Vbeta and 13 Jbeta primers. Using immunoSEQ multiplex PCR, the repertoire was profiled, and TCRdb retains in-frame clones only, with some absent. This sample has approximately 190,000 clones, with around 83% found just once. V lost 1 base, J lost 6 bases, and 4 bases lay in between. Germline V gives CDR1 SGHVS, CDR2 FNYEAQ. This CDR3 region has 12 residues. The gene calls are TRBV7-6 and TRBJ2-1, with unresolved D. Sample: PBMCs. This sequence was found in a man aged 35-49 years in good health and CMV-seropositive. The CDR3 coding sequence is TGTGCCAGCAGCTTAGGGGCCAATGAGCAGTTCTTC. It is translated as CASSLGANEQFF.